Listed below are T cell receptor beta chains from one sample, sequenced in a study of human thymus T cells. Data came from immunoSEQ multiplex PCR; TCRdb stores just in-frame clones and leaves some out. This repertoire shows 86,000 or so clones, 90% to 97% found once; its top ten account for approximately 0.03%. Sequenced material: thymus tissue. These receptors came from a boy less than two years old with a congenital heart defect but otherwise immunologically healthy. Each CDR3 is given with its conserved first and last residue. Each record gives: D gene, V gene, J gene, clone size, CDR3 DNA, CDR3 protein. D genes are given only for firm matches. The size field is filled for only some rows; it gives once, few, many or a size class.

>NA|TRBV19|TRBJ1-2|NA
TGTGCCAGTAGTCATCGTTCGGGACAAAGGACCGGCTACACCTTC
CASSHRSGQRTGYTF
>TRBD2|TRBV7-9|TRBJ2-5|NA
TGTGCCAGCAGCTTTCTAGCGGGGGAGCAAGAGACCCAGTACTTC
CASSFLAGEQETQYF
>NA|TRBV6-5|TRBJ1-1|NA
TGTGCCAGCAGTCCCCCCGGTCCTTTGAACACTGAAGCTTTCTTT
CASSPPGPLNTEAFF
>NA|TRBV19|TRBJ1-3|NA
TGTGCCAGCCCTCCGAGGAGTCCTAACACCATATATTTT
CASPPRSPNTIYF
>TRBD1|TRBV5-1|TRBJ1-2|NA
TGCGCCAGCAGCTCCCCCCGGGACAGGAGGAACTATGGCTACACCTTC
CASSSPRDRRNYGYTF
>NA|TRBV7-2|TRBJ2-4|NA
TGTGCCAGCAGCTTAGATTCAGGGGGGAGCAGGGTCAAAAACATTCAGTACTTC
CASSLDSGGSRVKNIQYF
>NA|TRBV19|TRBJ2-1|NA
TGTGCCAGTAGTATTGGGTCGACAACGACGAGTTACAATGAGCAGTTCTTC
CASSIGSTTTSYNEQFF
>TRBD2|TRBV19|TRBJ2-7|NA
TGTGCCAGTAGTCGTTCTAGCGGGACGAGCGAGCAGTACTTC
CASSRSSGTSEQYF
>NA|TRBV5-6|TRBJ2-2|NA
TGTGCCAGCAGACGGACTAACCCTTACACCGGGGAGCTGTTTTTT
CASRRTNPYTGELFF
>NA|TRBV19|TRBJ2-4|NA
TGTGCCACCCCAAAAAGGGGGTTCAAAAACATTCAGTACTTC
CATPKRGFKNIQYF
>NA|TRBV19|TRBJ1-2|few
TGTGCCAGTAGTCGAACCGGGACATCTAACTATGGCTACACCTTC
CASSRTGTSNYGYTF
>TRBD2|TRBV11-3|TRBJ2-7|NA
TGTGCCAGCAGCTTACTCCGGGGGGGAGAGCAGTACTTC
CASSLLRGGEQYF
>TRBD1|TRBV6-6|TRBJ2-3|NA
TGTGCCAGCAAGCCAGGGGGCCTCGGCACAGATACGCAGTATTTT
CASKPGGLGTDTQYF
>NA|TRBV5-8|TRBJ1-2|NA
TGTGCCAGCAGCTTGAACAGGATGGGCTATGGCTACACCTTC
CASSLNRMGYGYTF
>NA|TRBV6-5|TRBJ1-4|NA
TGTGCCAGCAGTTCCGGTAGAAGCTCAACTAATGAAAAACTGTTTTTT
CASSSGRSSTNEKLFF
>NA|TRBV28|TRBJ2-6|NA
TGTGCCAGCAGTTTTCAGTACTCTGGGGCCAACGTCCTGACTTTC
CASSFQYSGANVLTF
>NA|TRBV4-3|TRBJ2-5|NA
TGCGCCAGCAGCCAAGACGGTCCAGAAGAGACCCAGTACTTC
CASSQDGPEETQYF
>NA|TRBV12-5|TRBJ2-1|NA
TGTGCTAGTGGTTTGGTAGGGCCTTCGGTAGGGCAGTTCTTC
CASGLVGPSVGQFF
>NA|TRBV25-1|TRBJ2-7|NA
TGTGCCAGCAGTTCAAAGACAGGCGAGCAGTACTTC
CASSSKTGEQYF
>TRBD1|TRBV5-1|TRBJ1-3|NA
TGCGCCAGCAGCTTGGCCCCACCACCGCTACAGGGGTCAGATGCAAGCTCTGGAAACACCATATATTTT
CASSLAPPPLQGSDASSGNTIYF
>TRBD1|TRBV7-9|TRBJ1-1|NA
TGTGCCAGCAGCCCGACGGGACAGGAGAGACTAGAAGCTTTCTTT
CASSPTGQERLEAFF
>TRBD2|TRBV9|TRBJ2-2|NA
TGTGCCAGCAGCGTAGGTCTTCTAGCGGCTTACCTGAACACCGGGGAGCTGTTTTTT
CASSVGLLAAYLNTGELFF
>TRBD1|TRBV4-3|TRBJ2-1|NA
TGCGCCAGCAGCCGTGGACAGGGAGCCTACAATGAGCAGTTCTTC
CASSRGQGAYNEQFF
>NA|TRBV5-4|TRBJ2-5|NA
TGTGCCAGCAGCCCGGATAGCCAAGAGACCCAGTACTTC
CASSPDSQETQYF
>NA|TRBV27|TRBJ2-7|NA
TGTGCCAGCAGCCTGCTGGTATCCGTTATCCGATACGAGCAGTACTTC
CASSLLVSVIRYEQYF
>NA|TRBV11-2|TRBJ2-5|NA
TGTGCCAGCAGCTTAGTTTGGCCGGAGTTGGAGACCCAGTACTTC
CASSLVWPELETQYF
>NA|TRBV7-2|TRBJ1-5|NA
TGTGCCAGCAGCCGCCGCCCGGAGGGGATGTTGGGTTTGCCCCAGCATTTT
CASSRRPEGMLGLPQHF
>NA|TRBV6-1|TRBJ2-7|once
TGTGCCAGCAGCCGGTCCCGGCCTTCCGAGCAGTACTTC
CASSRSRPSEQYF